The 5 T cell receptor beta chains below all came from one sample that was sequenced in a study of T cells after posttransplantation cyclophosphamide. Assay used: immunoSEQ multiplex PCR; TCRdb lists only in-frame clones, some missing. This sample carries some 23,000 clones, none of them present only once. The sequenced sample consisted of PBMCs. These receptors all stem from a woman aged 50 to 60 in good health, CMV-negative, and a related stem cell transplant donor.

This clone was seen ten or more times. This chain links TRBV9 with TRBJ2-2, with D uncertain. This CDR3 has 12 amino acids. Germline values: CDR1 SGDLS, CDR2 YYNGEE. V was trimmed by 4 bases and J by 3 bases, leaving 4 bases between them. CDR3 amino acids: CASSRDTGELFF. In DNA, the CDR3 is TGTGCCAGCAGCCGGGACACCGGGGAGCTGTTTTTT.

Ten or more counts support this clone. V gene TRBV15 combines with J gene TRBJ2-7, with 12 nucleotides matching TRBD2. The ends lost 1 base at V and 4 bases at J; junction bases unmatched: 5. Germline V CDR1 and CDR2: LNHNV, YYDKDF (reference sequence). The CDR3 contains 16 residues. CDR3 sequence: CATSRVFLAGGYEQYF. CDR3 nucleotide sequence: TGTGCCACCAGCAGAGTGTTCCTAGCGGGGGGGTACGAGCAGTACTTC. Full variable domain (missing parts from reference TRBV15 and TRBJ2-7): DAMVIQNPRYQVTQFGKPVTLSCSQTLNHNVMYWYQQKSSQAPKLLFHYYDKDFNNEADTPDNFQSRRPNTSFCFLDIRSPGLGDTAMYLCATSRVFLAGGYEQYFGPGTRLTVT.

This clone was seen many times. This chain joins TRBV7-9 and TRBJ1-1; D is perhaps TRBD1 (6 bases). The CDR3 length is 14 residues. Trimming took 4 bases from V and 7 from J, leaving 16 bases between them. The germline V gene encodes CDR1 SEHNR and CDR2 FQNEAQ (reference sequence). The CDR3 sequence is CASSSLGAVNEAFF. The CDR3 bases are TGTGCCAGCAGCTCCTTGGGGGCGGTGAATGAAGCTTTCTTT. Full variable domain (outside the CDR3, taken from reference TRBV7-9 and TRBJ1-1): DTGVSQNPRHKITKRGQNVTFRCDPISEHNRLYWYRQTLGQGPEFLTYFQNEAQLEKSRLLSDRFSAERPKGSFSTLEIQRTEQGDSAMYLCASSSLGAVNEAFFGQGTRLTVV.

This clone was detected ten times or more. This sequence joins TRBV23-1 and TRBJ2-3, with D possibly TRBD2 on 6 matching bases. TRBV23-1 is an ORF, and what it does is uncertain. V was trimmed by 7 bases and J by 1 base, leaving 18 bases between them. This CDR3 is 16 amino acids long. In DNA form, the CDR3 reads TGCGCCAGCAAGCCTCGGGGGACGGTCGGCACAGATACGCAGTATTTT. Its protein product is CASKPRGTVGTDTQYF.

This clone appeared many times. The rearrangement joins TRBV7-9 to TRBJ1-2; 7 nucleotides line up with TRBD1. Germline CDR1 SEHNR, CDR2 FQNEAQ (reference sequence). The CDR3 is 14 residues long. The V segment lost 2 bases and the J segment 7 bases; nucleotides outside the gene matches: 7. Written as DNA, the CDR3 is TGTGCCAGCAGCTTATTGGAGGGGGCAGGTGGCTACACCTTC. As protein: CASSLLEGAGGYTF. Combining the CDR3 with reference TRBV7-9 and TRBJ1-2 gives the whole variable domain DTGVSQNPRHKITKRGQNVTFRCDPISEHNRLYWYRQTLGQGPEFLTYFQNEAQLEKSRLLSDRFSAERPKGSFSTLEIQRTEQGDSAMYLCASSLLEGAGGYTFGSGTRLTVV.